The present entry profiles one T cell receptor (beta chain) with its context. This specimen includes other DNA sequences encoding the same CDR3. The data derive from a study of shared clonotypes between healthy human individuals. Study overall: Donor ages ranged 18 to 49 years: a couple of women, three men.

Libraries were prepared by immunoSEQ multiplex PCR; TCRdb keeps only in-frame clonotypes and omits some of them. The sample shows nearly 1,000,000 clones, over 60% of them seen only once. There are 14 residues in the CDR3. Per germline, CDR1 MDHEN and CDR2 SYDVKM. The ends were cut back, 7 bases at V and 0 bases at J, with 13 bases in the middle. What was sequenced was memory CD4+ T cells sorted from blood. Described subset: CD45RA-negative fraction. V and J are TRBV28 and TRBJ2-7; TRBD1 or TRBD2 may be the D gene (6 bases each). The sequence derives from a man between 18 and 35 years old in good health. In nucleotides, the CDR3 is TGTGCCAGCACTAAAGGGGGGTCCTCCTACGAGCAGTACTTC. This encodes CASTKGGSSYEQYF.